This T cell receptor (beta chain) was found in a study of CD8 T cells in ankylosing spondylitis. Findings of the study overall: CD8+ cells made up the disease-linked clones, which were relatively rare in peripheral blood.

This CDR3 region has 15 residues. V was clipped by 6 bases and J by 8 bases; unmatched bases: 9. Germline CDR1 and CDR2: KGHSH and LQKENI. With molecular barcodes, quantitative 5'-RACE was used to make the TCR beta libraries. MiXCR, run by TCRdb on the 5' RACE reads, gives a single entry per CDR3 protein. Among some 130,000 distinct CDR3 sequences listed, over 7% were seen once. This clonotype was seen repeatedly, ten times or more. Its target is not known. The chain carries TRBV18 and TRBJ1-4; 10 bases map to TRBD1. The origin of this receptor is a male donor with ankylosing spondylitis or in good health (not recorded which). Material for sequencing was blood, either unsorted or a sorted T cell fraction (not recorded which). The CDR3 region is CASSRTGGLREKLFF. CDR3 nucleotides: TGTGCCAGCTCCCGGACAGGGGGGCTTCGGGAAAAACTGTTTTTT.